The 17 T cell receptor beta chains given below trace back to one sample, sequenced in a study of T-cell memory formation after mild COVID-19. One entry per CDR3 protein results from TCRdb running MiXCR on the 5' RACE reads. The sample consists of some 450,000 distinct CDR3 sequences, under 20% of them appearing once. The sample comprised PBMCs or a T cell subset sorted from them (not recorded which). Receptors originate from a young man who had mild COVID-19 (a few samples of this study predate the infection). Cell type and time point are not known.

This clonotype was observed a handful of times. The V and J genes are TRBV4-2 and TRBJ1-2; D ambiguous. The CDR3 is 14 residues long. Trimming shortened V by 0 bases and J by 4 bases, and 9 bases separated the two germline ends. In germline, CDR1 is LGHNA, CDR2 YNFKEQ. For the CDR3, the DNA is TGTGCCAGCAGCCAAGAGGAGAGAGCCTATGGCTACACCTTC. Translating gives CASSQEERAYGYTF.

The chain recombines TRBV29-1 with TRBJ1-1; perhaps TRBD1 as D (6 bases). V was shortened by 5 bases and J by 6 bases, with 22 bases between the two germline ends. This CDR3 region has 15 residues. Germline values: CDR1 SQVTM, CDR2 ANQGSEA. The CDR3 nucleotides are TGCAGCGTTTGGGGGGCATTTAGGGAAGGGCCTGAAGCTTTCTTT. Residues: CSVWGAFREGPEAFF.

This clonotype occurred a few times. The chain joins TRBV20-1 to TRBJ2-1, with 11 bases lining up with TRBD1. The CDR3 spans 14 residues. V gave up 3 bases and J gave up 9 bases; unmatched junction bases: 7. Germline assignment: CDR1 DFQATT and CDR2 SNEGSKA (reference sequence). The CDR3 nucleotides read TGCAGTGCTAGGCCTCGGACAGGGGGCAGTGAGCAGTTCTTC. Its protein is CSARPRTGGSEQFF.

This chain uses TRBV7-2 with TRBJ1-6; no reliable D call. Germline CDR1 reads SGHTA; CDR2 reads FQGNSA. Trimming cost V 1 base and J 4 bases, with 5 bases left between them. CDR3 size: 14 residues. CDR3 protein: CASSLERYNSPLHF. The CDR3 region has the DNA TGTGCCAGCAGCTTAGAGAGGTATAATTCACCCCTCCACTTT. Using reference TRBV7-2 and TRBJ1-6 for the parts outside the CDR3, the full variable domain is GAGVSQSPSNKVTEKGKDVELRCDPISGHTALYWYRQSLGQGLEFLIYFQGNSAPDKSGLPSDRFSAERTGGSVSTLTIQRTQQEDSAVYLCASSLERYNSPLHFGNGTRLTVT.

This rearrangement joins TRBV7-9 to TRBJ2-1; 9 nucleotides agree with TRBD2. From germline, CDR1 is SEHNR and CDR2 FQNEAQ (reference sequence). J gave up 8 bases and V 1 base, and 6 bases lay outside the gene matches. The CDR3 sequence is 15 residues long. The DNA of the CDR3 is TGTGCCAGCAGCTTAGTGGCGGGGGGGCGCCATGAGCAGTTCTTC. The encoded protein is CASSLVAGGRHEQFF.

V usage is TRBV5-1 and J usage is TRBJ2-2, with D perhaps assigned TRBD1 or TRBD2 (6 bases each). The CDR3 is 15 residues long. Trimming took off 9 bases at V and 4 bases at J, with 19 bases between the two ends. Per the germline V gene, CDR1 is SGHRS and CDR2 is YFSETQ. In DNA, the CDR3 is TGCGCCACCTCGGCAGGGGAGGTTTCCACCGGGGAGCTGTTTTTT. It translates to CATSAGEVSTGELFF.

This clonotype was found a few times. This chain links TRBV6-5 with TRBJ1-5, with a tentative D call TRBD1 (6 bases). Trimming removed 0 bases at V and 1 base at J, with 7 bases between. Germline loops: CDR1 MNHEY, CDR2 SVGAGI. The CDR3 totals 15 residues. This chain's CDR3 is CASSYSGASNQPQHF. CDR3 bases: TGTGCCAGCAGTTACTCGGGGGCAAGCAATCAGCCCCAGCATTTT.

This chain joins TRBV7-9 and TRBJ2-5; D might be TRBD1 (6 bases). The CDR3 sequence is 14 residues long. V was pared by 3 bases and J by 5 bases, with 13 bases between. The germline gives CDR1 SEHNR, CDR2 FQNEAQ (reference sequence). The CDR3 loop is CASSFSTGTETQYF. CDR3 DNA sequence: TGTGCCAGCAGCTTCTCAACAGGGACGGAGACCCAGTACTTC.

The gene calls are TRBV15 and TRBJ2-2; the match to TRBD2 covers 13 bases. This CDR3 region has 16 residues. Germline lookup yields CDR1 LNHNV and CDR2 YYDKDF (reference sequence). Trimming at V came to 4 bases and at J to 4 bases, leaving 3 bases not matched to a gene. This CDR3 is CATSIGLAGVTGELFF. As DNA, the CDR3 is TGTGCCACCAGCATAGGACTAGCGGGGGTCACCGGGGAGCTGTTTTTT.

This clonotype is a singleton in its sample. This chain links TRBV7-2 with TRBJ1-1; 9 positions match TRBD1. The CDR3 runs 18 residues. The J segment lost 2 bases and the V segment lost 5 bases, leaving 15 bases of the junction unmatched. CDR1 SGHTA and CDR2 FQGNSA come from the germline V gene. In DNA form, the CDR3 reads TGTGCCAGCAGCCAAGGTATTCGACAGGGGGGACGCAACACTGAAGCTTTCTTT. Translated, it gives CASSQGIRQGGRNTEAFF.

This clonotype was counted a single time. J is TRBJ1-1 and V is TRBV20-1; TRBD1 is a possible D gene (6 bases). The V gene lost 1 base and the J gene lost 3 bases, with 12 bases spanning the gap. This CDR3 is 14 amino acids long. Germline CDR1 DFQATT, CDR2 SNEGSKA (reference sequence). DNA for the CDR3: TGCAGTGCTAGAGCGGGGGCTAAGGACACTGAAGCTTTCTTT. Protein product: CSARAGAKDTEAFF.

This clonotype was counted ten times or more. This sequence joins TRBV6-4 and TRBJ2-6, with D unclear. The CDR3 runs 14 residues. Germline assignment: CDR1 MRHNA and CDR2 SNTAGT. The germline V and J ends were trimmed by 2 bases and 0 bases, with 2 bases remaining between them. The CDR3 bases are TGTGCCAGCAGTGACAACTCTGGGGCCAACGTCCTGACTTTC. The encoded protein is CASSDNSGANVLTF.

In nucleotides, the CDR3 is TGTGCCAGCAGCCCTTCGGCGCCTGATGAGCAGTTCTTC. It translates to CASSPSAPDEQFF. The gene calls are TRBV6-5 and TRBJ2-1; D gene uncertain. The CDR3 sequence is 13 residues long. In germline, CDR1 is MNHEY, CDR2 SVGAGI. Trimming left V 6 bases short and J 8 bases short, with 14 bases between.

This clonotype was detected only a few times. J is TRBJ2-4 and V is TRBV12-3 or TRBV12-4, with TRBD2 matching 11 bases. With V trimmed by 4 bases and J by 6 bases, 14 bases remained unmatched. This CDR3 has 18 amino acids. The CDR3 sequence is CASSWTDGILAGGNIQYF. The CDR3 nucleotides read TGTGCCAGCAGTTGGACCGATGGAATTCTAGCGGGGGGAAACATTCAGTACTTC.

The chain employs TRBV4-3 and TRBJ2-7; D uncertain. V dropped 1 base and J dropped 2 bases, with 12 bases sitting between them. This CDR3 spans 15 amino acids. Looked up from germline, CDR1 is LGHNA and CDR2 is YSLEER. The CDR3 DNA follows: TGCGCCAGCAGCCAAGTTCCGGACCGCACCTACGAGCAGTACGTC. Translated: CASSQVPDRTYEQYV.

This clonotype showed up many times. The chain couples TRBV5-1 to TRBJ2-1; 8 positions match TRBD2. The V and J ends lost 2 bases and 4 bases, in that order; junction bases with no gene match: 8. The CDR3 runs to 16 residues. Germline V gene lookup returns CDR1 SGHRS and CDR2 YFSETQ. The CDR3 region has the DNA TGCGCCAGCAGCTTCCACCTTAGCGGGGATTACAATGAGCAGTTCTTC. This codes for CASSFHLSGDYNEQFF.

This clonotype has only a few counts. The J gene is TRBJ2-1, the V gene TRBV4-1, with 9 bases lining up with TRBD1. The germline gives CDR1 MGHRA, CDR2 YSYEKL. Trimming removed 0 bases from V and 7 bases from J; junction bases left unmatched: 10. The CDR3 has 17 residues. CDR3 coding DNA: TGCGCCAGCAGCCAAGATTTGGGGACAGGGTGGAGAAATGAGCAGTTCTTC. Residues: CASSQDLGTGWRNEQFF.